Shown below are 28 T cell receptor beta chains from a single sample sequenced in a study of Graves' ophthalmopathy and Graves' hyperthyroidism. Investigators amplified TCR beta CDR3 regions from RNA transcripts. The first-round RT-PCR employed HTBI primers together with the Qiagen OneStep RT-PCR kit. A multiplex PCR was then performed as the second round. TCRdb reprocessed the multiplex PCR reads with MiXCR, giving one entry per CDR3 protein. Here the sample spans more than 1,000,000 distinct CDR3 sequences, about 40% being singletons. Sequenced material: peripheral blood or thyroid tissue (not recorded which). The source is an adult man with Graves' hyperthyroidism.

The chain has TRBV20-1 and TRBJ2-4; TRBD1 or TRBD2 may be the D gene (5 bases each). Trimming removed 7 bases at V and 6 bases at J, with 10 bases between. Germline assignment: CDR1 DFQATT and CDR2 SNEGSKA (reference sequence). This CDR3 is built from 11 residues. This CDR3 is CSGDVSNIQYF. In nucleotides, the CDR3 is TGCAGTGGGGACGTCTCAAACATTCAGTACTTC.

This clonotype has ten or more counts. The chain recombines TRBV10-2 with TRBJ1-4; D is perhaps TRBD1 (5 bases). CDR3 length: 14 residues. V was trimmed by 4 bases and J by 7 bases, leaving 13 bases between them. Germline V gene lookup returns CDR1 WSHSY and CDR2 SAAADI. The CDR3 coding sequence is TGCGCCAGCAGTGGCGGGGGTGGTGGTGAAAAACTGTTTTTT. Residues: CASSGGGGGEKLFF.

This clonotype was detected ten times or more. The chain combines TRBV7-2 with TRBJ1-4, with D maybe TRBD1 (6 bases). Between the trimmed V and J ends, which lost 1 base and 7 bases, there was a span of 16 bases. The V gene's germline CDR1 is SGHTA and CDR2 FQGNSA. This CDR3 spans 16 amino acids. Here the CDR3 DNA reads TGTGCCAGCAGCTTAGGAGGGGGGGCTAGGGGTGAAAAACTGTTTTTT. As protein: CASSLGGGARGEKLFF.

The gene calls are TRBV7-2 and TRBJ1-2; maybe TRBD1 (5 bases). Per germline, CDR1 SGHTA and CDR2 FQGNSA. The ends were cut back, 5 bases at V and 4 bases at J, with 11 bases in the middle. This CDR3 is 13 amino acids long. For the CDR3, the DNA is TGTGCCAGCAGCCCGGGGGATTTCTATGGCTACACCTTC. Translated, it gives CASSPGDFYGYTF.

There are many counts of this clonotype. The V gene is TRBV6-5, the J gene TRBJ2-7; TRBD1 agrees at 9 bases. The CDR3 covers 14 residues. V lost 6 bases, J lost 4 bases, and 7 bases stayed unmatched. Looked up from germline, CDR1 is MNHEY and CDR2 is SVGAGI. The CDR3 reads CASSLGTGQYEQYF. The CDR3 DNA follows: TGTGCCAGCAGCCTCGGGACAGGGCAGTACGAGCAGTACTTC.

V usage is TRBV4-3 and J usage is TRBJ1-1; 11 positions match TRBD1. The CDR3 spans 17 residues. The J segment lost 3 bases and the V segment lost 4 bases, leaving 10 bases of the junction unmatched. Germline-derived CDR1 and CDR2 are LGHNA and YSLEER. CDR3 residues: CASSRTRDRGRHTEAFF. The CDR3 DNA reads as TGCGCCAGCAGCCGAACTAGGGACAGGGGGAGGCACACTGAAGCTTTCTTT.

As for this clonotype: The junction differs from germline at one of its ends, possibly a read error. The V and J genes are TRBV7-6 and TRBJ2-5, with 8 bases lining up with TRBD2. The CDR3 is made up of 14 amino acids. In germline, CDR1 is SGHVS, CDR2 FNYEAQ. The CDR3 protein is CAGSLVGGGETQYF. The CDR3 DNA reads TGTGCCGGCAGCTTAGTAGGCGGGGGGGAGACCCAGTACTTC.

Many counts were recorded for this clonotype. DNA for the CDR3: TGTGCCAGCAGCGTCTCTAGCGGGAGTTATGAGACCCAGTACTTC. Encoded protein: CASSVSSGSYETQYF. The chain couples TRBV7-3 to TRBJ2-5; 10 positions agree with TRBD2. Germline V gene data show CDR1 as SGHTA and CDR2 as FQGTGA. Unmatched junction bases numbered 8, after V lost 5 bases and J lost 5 bases. The CDR3 contains 15 residues.

In this sample, this clonotype turned up many times. The V gene is TRBV29-1, the J gene TRBJ2-6, with D possibly matching TRBD2 (5 bases). CDR1 is SQVTM, CDR2 ANQGSEA, per germline. V was cut by 3 bases and J by 1 base, with 7 bases left in between. This CDR3 spans 14 amino acids. The CDR3 loop reads CSVDGGSGANVLTF. Here the CDR3 DNA reads TGCAGCGTTGACGGAGGTTCTGGGGCCAACGTCCTGACTTTC.

V is TRBV5-1 and J is TRBJ1-4; D ambiguous. Germline V lookup: CDR1 SGHRS, CDR2 YFSETQ. The CDR3 sequence is 13 residues long. Trimming took off 7 bases at V and 8 bases at J, with 15 bases between the two ends. The CDR3 region has the DNA TGCGCCAGCTGCACTACCACTGGCGAAAAACTGTTTTTT. It is translated as CASCTTTGEKLFF.

The J gene is TRBJ1-1, the V gene TRBV7-8; a possible D gene is TRBD1 (6 bases). Trimming took 7 bases from V and 3 from J, leaving 18 bases between them. CDR3 length: 15 amino acids. The germline gives CDR1 SGHVS, CDR2 FQNEAQ. The CDR3, as DNA: TGTGCCAGCATCGAGGGAAGGAGGGGGGACACTGAAGCTTTCTTT. As protein: CASIEGRRGDTEAFF.

This clonotype has at least ten counts. Since a much larger clone is just one base distant, this may be a read error. The chain uses TRBV15 and TRBJ2-5; the D gene is possibly TRBD2 (5 bases). From germline, CDR1 is LNHNV and CDR2 YYDKDF (reference sequence). Trimming shortened V by 3 bases and J by 7 bases, and 18 bases separated the two germline ends. The CDR3 runs to 15 residues. In nucleotides, the CDR3 is TGTGCCACCAGCAGGAGCCCCGCGGAAGGAGGGACCCAGTACTTC. Its protein is CATSRSPAEGGTQYF.

This chain joins TRBV28 and TRBJ1-6, with TRBD1 matching 7 bases. Germline values: CDR1 MDHEN, CDR2 SYDVKM. The CDR3 has 15 residues. Trimming cost V 6 bases and J 8 bases; bases outside gene matches: 10. The CDR3 loop reads CASSNTGQVYSPLHF. In nucleotides, the CDR3 is TGTGCCAGCAGCAACACCGGACAGGTTTATTCACCCCTCCACTTT.

Only a few counts were recorded for this clonotype. The CDR3 is CASTKEGQGGSGELFF. CDR3 bases: TGTGCCAGCACCAAGGAGGGACAGGGCGGTTCCGGGGAGCTGTTTTTT. V is TRBV12-3 or TRBV12-4 and J is TRBJ2-2; 9 nucleotides agree with TRBD1. This CDR3 has 16 residues. Losses at the gene ends were 7 bases for V and 6 bases for J; bases not matched to a gene: 12.

This clonotype was observed at least ten times. V and J are TRBV19 and TRBJ1-2; unclear D gene. The V gene's germline CDR1 is LNHDA and CDR2 SQIVND (reference sequence). The CDR3 has 13 residues. Trimming took 6 bases from V and 3 from J, leaving 11 bases between them. CDR3 bases: TGTGCCAGTAGGCGCTTAAATTACTATGGCTACACCTTC. Its translation is CASRRLNYYGYTF.

The table lists this clonotype with a few counts. The chain uses TRBV7-8 and TRBJ2-5; D is unresolved. The V end was cut by 4 bases, the J end by 7 bases, with 13 bases between. The CDR3 covers 13 residues. The germline gives CDR1 SGHVS, CDR2 FQNEAQ. For the CDR3, the DNA is TGTGCCAGCAGCTCTACCGCCTCAGGGACCCAGTACTTC. Its protein product is CASSSTASGTQYF.

This clonotype was seen many times. The V and J genes are TRBV25-1 and TRBJ1-2; 9 nucleotides match TRBD1. The CDR3 runs to 15 residues. The germline CDR1 and CDR2 sequences are MGHDK and SYGVNS. The V and J ends lost 3 bases and 6 bases, in that order; junction bases with no gene match: 8. CDR3 DNA sequence: TGTGCCAGCAGTGATGTTGGGACAGGGCTAGATGGCTACACCTTC. Its translation: CASSDVGTGLDGYTF.

The genes are TRBV7-2 and TRBJ1-5; a possible D gene is TRBD1 (5 bases). This CDR3 has 16 amino acids. Germline V gene sequence: CDR1 SGHTA, CDR2 FQGNSA. The ends were cut back, 0 bases at V and 2 bases at J, with 11 bases in the middle. The CDR3 DNA is TGTGCCAGCAGCTTAGCCCAGGGCGTCGGCAATCAGCCCCAGCATTTT. It codes for CASSLAQGVGNQPQHF. The variable domain in full, completed from reference TRBV7-2 and TRBJ1-5, reads GAGVSQSPSNKVTEKGKDVELRCDPISGHTALYWYRQSLGQGLEFLIYFQGNSAPDKSGLPSDRFSAERTGGSVSTLTIQRTQQEDSAVYLCASSLAQGVGNQPQHFGDGTRLSIL.

This clonotype was detected only once. The chain links TRBV19 to TRBJ1-6; 8 bases match TRBD1. Germline V lookup: CDR1 LNHDA, CDR2 SQIVND (reference sequence). The junction had 16 bases not matched to a gene; V was cut back by 9 bases and J by 3 bases. The CDR3 length is 18 residues. The CDR3 here is CASSHPTPGQDYNSPLHF. The CDR3 coding sequence is TGTGCCAGCAGCCACCCGACTCCGGGACAGGACTATAATTCACCCCTCCACTTT.

This sequence joins TRBV29-1 and TRBJ1-2; TRBD1 is a possible D gene (5 bases). The CDR3 sequence is 13 residues long. V lost 2 bases, J lost 0 bases, and 7 bases lay in between. The germline CDR1 and CDR2 sequences are SQVTM and ANQGSEA. Written as DNA, the CDR3 is TGCAGCGTTGAATTCAGGGCTAACTATGGCTACACCTTC. This encodes CSVEFRANYGYTF.

This clonotype was counted at least ten times. The V and J genes are TRBV7-2 and TRBJ1-2; D may be TRBD1 (6 bases). Germline V gene lookup returns CDR1 SGHTA and CDR2 FQGNSA. This CDR3 is 15 amino acids long. Trimming left V 5 bases short and J 4 bases short, with 17 bases between. The CDR3 loop is CASSPQGGDFYGYTF. As DNA, the CDR3 is TGTGCCAGCAGCCCACAGGGCGGGGATTTCTATGGCTACACCTTC. Full variable domain (rest looked up from reference TRBV7-2 and TRBJ1-2): GAGVSQSPSNKVTEKGKDVELRCDPISGHTALYWYRQSLGQGLEFLIYFQGNSAPDKSGLPSDRFSAERTGGSVSTLTIQRTQQEDSAVYLCASSPQGGDFYGYTFGSGTRLTVV.

Ten or more counts support this clonotype. The chain couples TRBV2 to TRBJ2-6; 9 bases map to TRBD1. The junction had 6 bases not matched to a gene; V was cut back by 8 bases and J by 4 bases. CDR3 length equals 15 residues. In germline, CDR1 is SNHLY, CDR2 FYNNEI. The CDR3 reads CASEQGAVGANVLTF. CDR3 nucleotides: TGTGCCAGCGAACAGGGGGCTGTGGGGGCCAACGTCCTGACTTTC.

This clonotype has a handful of counts. The CDR3 is CASSWDRDRPQHF. The DNA for the CDR3 is TGTGCCAGCAGTTGGGACAGGGATAGGCCCCAGCATTTT. The genes are TRBV27 and TRBJ1-5; 9 positions agree with TRBD1. Germline CDR1 is MNHEY and CDR2 is SMNVEV (reference sequence). The trim removed 4 bases at V and 9 bases at J, leaving 4 bases unmatched. The CDR3 has 13 amino acids.

Notes on this clonotype: At one end the junction does not follow the germline gene, possibly because of a read error. This chain connects TRBV6-5 to TRBJ2-2; 9 nucleotides agree with TRBD1. Germline lookup yields CDR1 MNHEY and CDR2 SVGAGI. The CDR3 consists of 15 residues. In DNA form, the CDR3 reads TGTGCCAGCAGCTACTACAGGGGGCAGGACGGGGAGCTGTTTTTT. This sequence encodes CASSYYRGQDGELFF.

This clonotype was observed many times. J is TRBJ2-5 and V is TRBV7-7, with 12 bases lining up with TRBD2. J gave up 5 bases and V 5 bases, and 0 bases lay outside the gene matches. Germline CDR1 reads SSHAT; CDR2 reads FNYEAQ (reference sequence). The CDR3 length is 13 residues. The CDR3, as DNA: TGTGCCAGCAGCACTAGCGGGAGGGAGACCCAGTACTTC. This translates into CASSTSGRETQYF.

Remarks on this clonotype: A read error may be the cause here, since a much bigger clone is one base away. The chain carries TRBV14 and TRBJ2-7; D is unresolved. Per the germline V gene, CDR1 is SGHDN and CDR2 is FVKESK. This CDR3 spans 11 amino acids. The DNA of the CDR3 is TGTGCCAGCAGACAAGATACTCCCCTCTACTTC. It codes for CASRQDTPLYF.

This clonotype was counted only a few times. The V and J genes are TRBV5-1 and TRBJ1-4, with D tentatively TRBD1 (6 bases). Trimming removed 2 bases at V and 8 bases at J, with 16 bases between. CDR1 is SGHRS, CDR2 YFSETQ, per germline. The CDR3 is 15 amino acids. The DNA of the CDR3 is TGCGCCAGCAGCTTCGATTCCAGGGGAAACGAAAAACTGTTTTTT. Translation: CASSFDSRGNEKLFF.

V gene TRBV20-1 combines with J gene TRBJ2-7; D is perhaps TRBD2 (7 bases). The DNA matches TRBJ2-1 better at its end, which makes the J call doubtful. CDR1 is DFQATT, CDR2 SNEGSKA, per germline (reference sequence). The CDR3 spans 15 residues. The CDR3 spells CSARRGRDSYNEQFF. In DNA form, the CDR3 reads TGCAGTGCTAGAAGGGGGAGGGACTCCTACAATGAGCAGTTCTTC.